Listed here is a single TCR beta chain. Its antigen is undetermined. These data are taken from a study of shared clonotypes between healthy human individuals. General study results and limits: Researchers sampled only blood; tissue repertoires likely differ. Compared with clonotypes that all four donors shared, non-shared clonotypes had lower generation probabilities.

The donor population consisted of healthy HIV-negative adults with no recent acute infections or vaccinations. Profiled with immunoSEQ multiplex PCR; TCRdb holds only in-frame clones, not every one. The sample contains fewer than 850,000 clones, around 91% of which appear only once. Per the germline V gene, CDR1 is PRHDT and CDR2 is FYEKMQ (reference sequence). The ends were cut back, 3 bases at V and 2 bases at J, with 7 bases in the middle. The CDR3 length is 14 residues. The source is a man between 18 and 35 years old in good health. Some clones in this sample may be carry-over from other donors' samples. This sequence joins TRBV13 and TRBJ1-4, with no clear D. Specimen: memory CD8+ T cells from PBMCs. Subset reported: CD45RO+ cells pooled with CCR7-negative TemRA cells. CDR3 sequence reads: CASSFGRTNEKLFF. The CDR3 DNA reads as TGTGCCAGCAGCTTCGGGCGGACTAATGAAAAACTGTTTTTT.